This TCR beta chain was identified in a study of metastatic and nonmetastatic thyroid tumors. TCRdb reanalyzed the PCR reads via MiXCR. The sample records about 32,000 clones, around 19% being singletons. Each patient came to thyroid surgery without any prior treatment (of any kind). This clone was seen a few times. This sequence was found in a female donor with papillary thyroid cancer or a benign thyroid nodule (not recorded which). Some clones in this sample may be carry-over from other donors' samples. The specimen was blood.

CDR3 loop: CASSIRQGTDTQYF. In DNA form, the CDR3 reads TGTGCCAGCAGTATCCGACAGGGCACAGATACGCAGTATTTT. The rearrangement uses TRBV2 and TRBJ2-3; perhaps TRBD1 as D (6 bases). The V gene's germline CDR1 is SNHLY and CDR2 FYNNEI. The CDR3 loop spans 14 amino acids. The V end was cut by 5 bases, the J end by 1 base, with 10 bases between.